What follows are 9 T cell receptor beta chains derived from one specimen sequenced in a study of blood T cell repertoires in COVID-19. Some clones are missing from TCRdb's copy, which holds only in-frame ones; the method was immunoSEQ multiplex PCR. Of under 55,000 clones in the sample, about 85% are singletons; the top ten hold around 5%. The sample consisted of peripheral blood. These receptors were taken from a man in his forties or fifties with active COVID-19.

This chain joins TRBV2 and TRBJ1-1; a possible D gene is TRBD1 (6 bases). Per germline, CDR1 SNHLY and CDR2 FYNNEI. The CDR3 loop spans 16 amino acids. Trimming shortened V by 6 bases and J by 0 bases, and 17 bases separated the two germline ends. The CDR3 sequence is CASRSTGSPLNTEAFF. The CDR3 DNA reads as TGTGCCAGCAGATCCACAGGGTCCCCTTTGAACACTGAAGCTTTCTTT.

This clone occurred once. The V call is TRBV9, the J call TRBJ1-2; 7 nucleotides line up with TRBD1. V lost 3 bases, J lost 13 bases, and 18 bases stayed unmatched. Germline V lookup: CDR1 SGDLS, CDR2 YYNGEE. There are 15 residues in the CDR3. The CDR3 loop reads CASSEGDRPYSFSTF. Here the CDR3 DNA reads TGTGCCAGCAGCGAAGGGGACAGACCCTATTCATTCTCCACCTTC.

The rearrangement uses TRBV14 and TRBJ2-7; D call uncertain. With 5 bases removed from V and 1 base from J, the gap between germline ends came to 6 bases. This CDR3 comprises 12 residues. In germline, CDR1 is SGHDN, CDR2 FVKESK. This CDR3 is CASSYNSYEQYF. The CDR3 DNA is TGTGCCAGCAGCTACAATTCCTACGAGCAGTACTTC. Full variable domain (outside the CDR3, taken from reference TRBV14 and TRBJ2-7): EAGVTQFPSHSVIEKGQTVTLRCDPISGHDNLYWYRRVMGKEIKFLLHFVKESKQDESGMPNNRFLAERTGGTYSTLKVQPAELEDSGVYFCASSYNSYEQYFGPGTRLTVT.

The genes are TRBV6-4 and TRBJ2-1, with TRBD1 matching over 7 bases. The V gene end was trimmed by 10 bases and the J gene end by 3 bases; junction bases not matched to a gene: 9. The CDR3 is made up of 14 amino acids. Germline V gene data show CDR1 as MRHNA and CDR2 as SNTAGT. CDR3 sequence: CATSGQPFYNEQFF. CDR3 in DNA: TGTGCCACGTCGGGACAGCCTTTCTACAATGAGCAGTTCTTC.

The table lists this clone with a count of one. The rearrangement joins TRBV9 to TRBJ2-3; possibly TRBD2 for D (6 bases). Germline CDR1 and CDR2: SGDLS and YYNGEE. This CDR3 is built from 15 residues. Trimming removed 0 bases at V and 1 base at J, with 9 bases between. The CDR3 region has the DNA TGTGCCAGCAGCGTAGGGGACTCGCGCACAGATACGCAGTATTTT. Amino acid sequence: CASSVGDSRTDTQYF.

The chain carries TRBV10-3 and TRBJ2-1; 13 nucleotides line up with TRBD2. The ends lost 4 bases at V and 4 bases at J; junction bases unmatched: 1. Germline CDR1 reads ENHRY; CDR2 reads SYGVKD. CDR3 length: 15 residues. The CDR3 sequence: CAISGTSGSYNEQFF. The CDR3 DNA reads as TGTGCCATCAGTGGGACTAGCGGGAGTTACAATGAGCAGTTCTTC.

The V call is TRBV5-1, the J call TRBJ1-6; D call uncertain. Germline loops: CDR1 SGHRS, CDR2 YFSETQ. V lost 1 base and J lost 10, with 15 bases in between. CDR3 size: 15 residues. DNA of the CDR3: TGCGCCAGCAGCTTGATGCTCGACGCGGGCTCACCCCTCCACTTT. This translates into CASSLMLDAGSPLHF. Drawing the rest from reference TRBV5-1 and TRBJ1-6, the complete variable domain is KAGVTQTPRYLIKTRGQQVTLSCSPISGHRSVSWYQQTPGQGLQFLFEYFSETQRNKGNFPGRFSGRQFSNSRSEMNVSTLELGDSALYLCASSLMLDAGSPLHFGNGTRLTVT.

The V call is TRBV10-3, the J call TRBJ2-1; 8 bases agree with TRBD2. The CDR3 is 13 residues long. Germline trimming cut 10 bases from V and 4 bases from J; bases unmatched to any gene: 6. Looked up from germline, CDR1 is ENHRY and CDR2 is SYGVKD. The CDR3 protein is CATGTSRYNEQFF. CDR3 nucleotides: TGTGCCACCGGGACTAGTCGGTACAATGAGCAGTTCTTC.

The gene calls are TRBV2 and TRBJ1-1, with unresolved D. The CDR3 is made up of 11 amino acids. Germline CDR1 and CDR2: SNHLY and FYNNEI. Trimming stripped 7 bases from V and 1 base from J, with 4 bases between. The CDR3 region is CASTGNTEAFF. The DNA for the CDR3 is TGTGCCAGCACAGGGAACACTGAAGCTTTCTTT.